This is a list of T cell receptor beta chains from one sample in a study of T-cell memory formation after mild COVID-19. MiXCR, run by TCRdb on the 5' RACE reads, gives a single entry per CDR3 protein. The sample lists 400,000 to 500,000 distinct CDR3 sequences, under 20% occurring once. Sequenced sample: PBMCs or a T cell subset sorted from them (not recorded which). The source of these receptors is a man aged 18 to 35 who had mild COVID-19 (a few samples of this study predate the infection). Cell type and time point are not known. CDR3s include the opening cysteine and the closing phenylalanine or tryptophan. D genes are given only for firm matches. Rows may omit the clone size; those that give it use once, few, many or a size class.

j_gene,abundance,v_gene,d_gene,CDR3aa,CDR3nt
TRBJ2-7,-,TRBV29-1,-,CSVDSQGPYEQYF,TGCAGCGTTGATAGCCAGGGGCCGTACGAGCAGTACTTC
TRBJ2-7,many,TRBV10-3,-,CAARSQVGPYEQYF,TGTGCCGCACGATCCCAAGTGGGTCCCTACGAGCAGTACTTC
TRBJ2-3,-,TRBV19,-,CASSSGWDTDTQYF,TGTGCCAGTAGTAGTGGGTGGGACACAGATACGCAGTATTTT
TRBJ1-2,-,TRBV4-3,-,CASSQDTQAGTLLGYGYTF,TGCGCCAGCAGCCAAGACACACAGGCCGGGACCCTTCTTGGCTATGGCTACACCTTC
TRBJ1-3,-,TRBV29-1,-,CSVRPALSGNTIYF,TGCAGCGTTCGGCCCGCCCTCTCTGGAAACACCATATATTTT
TRBJ2-7,-,TRBV5-4,-,CASSLANSYEQYF,TGTGCCAGCAGCTTGGCAAACTCCTACGAGCAGTACTTC
TRBJ1-1,many,TRBV7-9,-,CASSRILKNTEAFF,TGTGCCAGCAGCCGGATACTTAAGAACACTGAAGCTTTCTTT
TRBJ2-7,many,TRBV5-1,-,CASSLGSHRGAYEQYF,TGCGCCAGCAGCTTGGGTTCCCACAGAGGGGCCTACGAGCAGTACTTC
TRBJ2-5,-,TRBV15,-,CATSRLDQETQYF,TGTGCCACCAGCAGACTAGACCAAGAGACCCAGTACTTC
TRBJ2-5,-,TRBV5-1,-,CASGTGTQETQYF,TGCGCCAGCGGTACGGGCACCCAAGAGACCCAGTACTTC
TRBJ2-7,few,TRBV2,-,CASSESSTLIEQYF,TGTGCCAGCAGTGAGTCTAGCACCCTTATCGAGCAGTACTTC
TRBJ2-2,-,TRBV5-1,-,CASSSEWTNTGELFF,TGCGCCAGCAGCTCAGAGTGGACGAACACCGGGGAGCTGTTTTTT
TRBJ2-2,many,TRBV29-1,-,CSGSRDGELFF,TGCAGCGGTTCGAGGGACGGGGAGCTGTTTTTT
TRBJ2-7,-,TRBV9,TRBD1,CASSARDSFYEQYF,TGTGCCAGCAGCGCCCGGGACAGCTTCTACGAGCAGTACTTC
TRBJ2-3,-,TRBV2,-,CASMRASTDTQYF,TGTGCCAGCATGCGGGCTAGCACAGATACGCAGTATTTT
TRBJ2-2,few,TRBV29-1,-,CSVDRPGGELFF,TGCAGCGTTGACCGGCCAGGGGGGGAGCTGTTTTTT
TRBJ1-1,-,TRBV18,TRBD1,CASSGTDNTEAFF,TGTGCCAGCTCAGGGACAGATAACACTGAAGCTTTCTTT
TRBJ1-1,few,TRBV27,-,CGTPDEAFF,TGTGGTACCCCGGATGAAGCTTTCTTT
TRBJ2-1,many,TRBV7-8,-,CASSLGQGSNEQFF,TGTGCCAGCAGCTTAGGCCAGGGCTCGAATGAGCAGTTCTTC
TRBJ2-1,many,TRBV12-3/TRBV12-4,-,CASSPGAGSYNEQFF,TGTGCCAGCAGTCCCGGTGCAGGATCCTACAATGAGCAGTTCTTC
TRBJ1-3,-,TRBV7-9,-,CASSLRGWSGNTIYF,TGTGCCAGCAGCTTACGGGGGTGGTCTGGAAACACCATATATTTT
TRBJ2-3,few,TRBV15,TRBD1,CATSRRLTGSATDTQYF,TGTGCCACCAGCAGGCGTTTGACAGGGAGCGCCACAGATACGCAGTATTTT
TRBJ2-6,-,TRBV5-1,-,CASSFRPDGANVLTF,TGCGCCAGCAGCTTTCGCCCGGACGGGGCCAACGTCCTGACTTTC